Presented here are 10 T cell receptor beta chains from one specimen sequenced in a study of beta chain features in type 1 diabetes (dated by TCRdb to between 2018 and 2020). Libraries were constructed by the immunoSEQ multiplex PCR assay. All of the isolated RNA was reverse transcribed with the High Capacity cDNA Reverse Transcription Kit, so expressed TCRB transcripts were sequenced. Not all clones reach the TCRdb copy of this immuneACCESS table, which keeps in-frame sequences only. Checked studies attribute under half of the gap to unresolved V genes and leave the rest unexplained. The sample contains about 270,000 clones, roughly 14% of them found a single time. About 0.024% of the sample is in the top ten clones. Sequencing input: naive CD4+ T cells from blood. Taken with the paper, the label for cell subset or site translates to: true naive CD4+ T cells. The receptor source for this set is a woman aged 40 to 50 in good health.

This clone was found a few times. The gene calls are TRBV29-1 and TRBJ1-2; no definite D call. The germline V and J ends were trimmed by 5 bases and 6 bases, with 13 bases remaining between them. Germline assignment: CDR1 SQVTM and CDR2 ANQGSEA. The CDR3 runs to 12 residues. The DNA for the CDR3 is TGCAGCGTTCGAGGTTCGTGGGATGGCTACACCTTC. Its translation is CSVRGSWDGYTF.

This clone was observed a few times. The rearrangement uses TRBV5-1 and TRBJ2-5; maybe TRBD2 (6 bases). Germline V CDR1 and CDR2: SGHRS, YFSETQ. V lost 0 bases, J lost 3 bases, and 12 bases lay in between. The CDR3 totals 15 residues. This CDR3 is CASSLAPGVEETQYF. The CDR3 bases are TGCGCCAGCAGCTTGGCCCCGGGGGTAGAAGAGACCCAGTACTTC.

This sequence joins TRBV6-1 and TRBJ2-7, with D tentatively TRBD2 (5 bases). Deletions cut 0 bases from V and 3 bases from J, with 9 bases between. Germline lookup yields CDR1 MNHNS and CDR2 SASEGT. The CDR3 is 14 amino acids. The CDR3 DNA reads as TGTGCCAGCAGTGAAGCCCGCCGGGACTACGAGCAGTACTTC. Translating gives CASSEARRDYEQYF.

The chain links TRBV14 to TRBJ1-4, with D perhaps matching TRBD1 (5 bases). The V gene's germline CDR1 is SGHDN and CDR2 FVKESK. The CDR3 consists of 12 residues. Trimming cost V 4 bases and J 13 bases, with 13 bases left between them. CDR3 DNA: TGTGCCAGCAGCCCCCAGGGAAAATCACTGTTTTTT. As protein: CASSPQGKSLFF. The variable domain in full, with the rest retrieved from reference TRBV14 and TRBJ1-4, is EAGVTQFPSHSVIEKGQTVTLRCDPISGHDNLYWYRRVMGKEIKFLLHFVKESKQDESGMPNNRFLAERTGGTYSTLKVQPAELEDSGVYFCASSPQGKSLFFGSGTQLSVL.

This clone has just a few counts. CDR3 in amino acids: CASIPDKNQPQHF. In DNA, the CDR3 is TGTGCCAGCATCCCGGACAAAAATCAGCCCCAGCATTTT. The J gene is TRBJ1-5, the V gene TRBV2; TRBD1 might be the D (5 bases). Germline values: CDR1 SNHLY, CDR2 FYNNEI. The CDR3 consists of 13 residues. The V and J ends lost 7 bases and 4 bases respectively, with 11 bases between them.

The rearrangement uses TRBV7-9 and TRBJ1-1; D gene unclear. Germline CDR1 reads SEHNR; CDR2 reads FQNEAQ (reference sequence). Trimming removed 5 bases at V and 11 bases at J, with 12 bases between. The CDR3 has 11 amino acids. CDR3 region: CASSSSLKAFF. CDR3 nucleotide sequence: TGTGCCAGCAGCAGTAGCCTTAAGGCTTTCTTT.

The chain couples TRBV4-3 to TRBJ1-6, with 8 bases fitting TRBD1. This CDR3 spans 16 amino acids. In germline, CDR1 is LGHNA, CDR2 YSLEER. The V gene end was trimmed by 0 bases and the J gene end by 7 bases; junction bases not matched to a gene: 5. CDR3 coding DNA: TGCGCCAGCAGCCAAGATCTCCCAGGGGGCAATTCACCCCTCCACTTT. Translating gives CASSQDLPGGNSPLHF.

This clone turned up a few times. The V call is TRBV18, the J call TRBJ1-1; D is possibly TRBD1 (5 bases). The germline V gene encodes CDR1 KGHSH and CDR2 LQKENI. The CDR3 loop spans 12 amino acids. Trimming took 3 bases from V and 7 from J, leaving 9 bases between them. The CDR3 spells CASSPDRYEAFF. CDR3 in DNA: TGTGCCAGCTCACCCGACAGATATGAAGCTTTCTTT.

CDR3 amino acids: CASSSPGGAGGIEAFF. The CDR3 coding sequence is TGTGCCAGCAGCTCCCCCGGGGGGGCTGGGGGTATTGAAGCTTTCTTT. The gene calls are TRBV13 and TRBJ1-1; D possibly corresponds to TRBD1 (6 bases). The CDR3 has 16 amino acids. Germline CDR1 and CDR2: PRHDT and FYEKMQ (reference sequence). V lost 4 bases to trimming and J lost 7 bases, with 22 bases between them.

This clone was found a few times. This CDR3 is also generated by other DNA sequences in the sample. This rearrangement joins TRBV5-1 to TRBJ1-5; D unclear. The CDR3 covers 13 residues. Trimming removed 1 base at V and 2 bases at J, with 4 bases between. The germline CDR1 and CDR2 sequences are SGHRS and YFSETQ. The CDR3 sequence: CASSLSGNQPQHF. CDR3 sequence (DNA): TGCGCCAGCAGCTTGAGCGGCAATCAGCCCCAGCATTTT.